Reported below is one T cell receptor beta chain. The sample comes from a study of blood T cell repertoires in COVID-19. About the study: Acute-phase and convalescent COVID-19 samples originated in the United States, Italy and Spain.

CDR1 and CDR2 from the germline V gene are SGHTA and FQGNSA. The V and J ends lost 5 bases and 5 bases respectively, with 18 bases between them. This CDR3 has 15 amino acids. Original methodology: The authors estimated nucleated cell counts from reference gene primer amplification. Generated by immunoSEQ multiplex PCR, the TCRdb table keeps only in-frame clones and is missing some. V and J calls and clone size are those listed in that table; D and trimming were worked out from the DNA. The sample includes roughly 16,000 clones, over 75% of them seen just once. The sample consisted of peripheral blood. The origin of this receptor is a human donor with active COVID-19. The donor label of this sample is uncertain. The chain joins TRBV7-2 to TRBJ2-5; D uncertain. CDR3: CASSPARNYGETQYF. In DNA form, the CDR3 reads TGTGCCAGCAGCCCAGCGAGAAACTACGGGGAGACCCAGTACTTC.